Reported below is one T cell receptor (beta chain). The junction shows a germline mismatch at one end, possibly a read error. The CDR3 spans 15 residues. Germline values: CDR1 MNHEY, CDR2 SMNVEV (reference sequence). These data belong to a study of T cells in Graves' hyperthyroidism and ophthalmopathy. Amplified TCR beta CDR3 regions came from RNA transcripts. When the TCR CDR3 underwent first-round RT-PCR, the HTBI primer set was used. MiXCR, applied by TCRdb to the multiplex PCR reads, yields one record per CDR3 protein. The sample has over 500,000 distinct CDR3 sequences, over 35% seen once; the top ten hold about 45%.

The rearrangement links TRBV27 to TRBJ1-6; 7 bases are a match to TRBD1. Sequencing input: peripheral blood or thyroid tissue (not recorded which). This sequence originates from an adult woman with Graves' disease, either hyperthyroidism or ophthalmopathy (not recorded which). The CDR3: CAGSGNRGGNSPLHF. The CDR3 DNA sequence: TGTGCCGGCAGTGGGAACAGGGGTGGGAATTCACCCCTCCACTTT.